A single TCR beta chain is shown here with its context. The data originate from a study of blood T cell repertoires in COVID-19. Overall study: Sites in the United States, Italy and Spain provided acute and convalescent COVID-19 samples. Sample material is recorded as cDNA or gDNA derived from T cells, B-cell-depleted T cells, or PBMCs.

Original processing methods: Amplified reference gene primers provided the basis for estimating nucleated cell counts. Data came from immunoSEQ multiplex PCR; TCRdb stores just in-frame clones and leaves some out. That table is the source of V, J and clone size, and D and trimming were worked out from the DNA. The table lists 150,000 to 180,000 clones, 80% of them singletons. Germline loops: CDR1 MNHEY, CDR2 SVGEGT. Between the trimmed V and J ends, which lost 6 bases and 1 base, there was a span of 10 bases. This CDR3 is 14 amino acids long. The chain is built from TRBV6-2 or TRBV6-3 and TRBJ1-5, with TRBD1 as a possible D gene (6 bases). The source is a man aged 55-75 years with acute or convalescent COVID-19. Material for sequencing was peripheral blood. DNA of the CDR3: TGTGCCAGCAGCTATACAGGGAGCAATCAGCCCCAGCATTTT. The encoded protein is CASSYTGSNQPQHF.